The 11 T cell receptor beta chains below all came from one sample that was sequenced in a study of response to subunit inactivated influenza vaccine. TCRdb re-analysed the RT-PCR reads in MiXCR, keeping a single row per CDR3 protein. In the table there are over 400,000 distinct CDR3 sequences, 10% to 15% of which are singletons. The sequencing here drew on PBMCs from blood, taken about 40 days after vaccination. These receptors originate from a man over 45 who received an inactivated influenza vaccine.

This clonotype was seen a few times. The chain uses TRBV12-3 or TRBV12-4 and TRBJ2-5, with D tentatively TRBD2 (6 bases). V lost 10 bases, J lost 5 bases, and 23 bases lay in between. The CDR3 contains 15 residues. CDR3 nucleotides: TGTGCCACGGCGAAGGGCGGAGCGGGTGGTGAGACCCAGTACTTC. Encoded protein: CATAKGGAGGETQYF.

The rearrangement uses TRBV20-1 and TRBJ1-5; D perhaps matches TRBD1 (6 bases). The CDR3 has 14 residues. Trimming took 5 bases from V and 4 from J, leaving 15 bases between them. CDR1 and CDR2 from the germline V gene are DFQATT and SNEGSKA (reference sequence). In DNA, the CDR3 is TGCAGTGCTTTCGACAGGTCCGCAAATCAGCCCCAGCATTTT. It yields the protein CSAFDRSANQPQHF.

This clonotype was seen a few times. The CDR3 DNA sequence: TGCGCCAGCAGCGCCAGCGGGAACACCGGGGAGCTGTTTTTT. It encodes CASSASGNTGELFF. This sequence joins TRBV4-3 and TRBJ2-2; D possibly corresponds to TRBD2 (5 bases). Germline V gives CDR1 LGHNA, CDR2 YSLEER. This CDR3 is built from 14 residues. Trimming took 5 bases from V and 1 from J, leaving 8 bases between them.

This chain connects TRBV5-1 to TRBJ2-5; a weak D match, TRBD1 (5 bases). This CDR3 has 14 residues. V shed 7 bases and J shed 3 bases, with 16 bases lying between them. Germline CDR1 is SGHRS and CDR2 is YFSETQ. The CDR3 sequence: CASYQGKEKETQYF. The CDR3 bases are TGCGCCAGCTACCAGGGCAAGGAAAAAGAGACCCAGTACTTC.

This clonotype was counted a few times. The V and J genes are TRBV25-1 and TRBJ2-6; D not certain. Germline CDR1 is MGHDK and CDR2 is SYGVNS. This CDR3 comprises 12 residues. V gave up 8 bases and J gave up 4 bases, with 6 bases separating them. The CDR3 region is CASVGGANVLTF. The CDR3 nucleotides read TGTGCCAGCGTAGGAGGGGCCAACGTCCTGACTTTC.

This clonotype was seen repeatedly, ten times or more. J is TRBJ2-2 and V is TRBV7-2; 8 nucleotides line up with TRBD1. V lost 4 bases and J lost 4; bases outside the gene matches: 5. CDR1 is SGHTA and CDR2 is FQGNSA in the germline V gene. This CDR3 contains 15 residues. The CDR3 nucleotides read TGTGCCAGCAGCTCCCGGACAGGGTCCACCGGGGAGCTGTTTTTT. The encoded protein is CASSSRTGSTGELFF.

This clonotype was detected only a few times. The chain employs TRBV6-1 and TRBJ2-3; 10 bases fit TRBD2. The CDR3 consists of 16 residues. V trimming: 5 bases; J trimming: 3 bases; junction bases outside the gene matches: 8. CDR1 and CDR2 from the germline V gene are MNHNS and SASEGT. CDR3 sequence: CASSRLGLAETDTQYF. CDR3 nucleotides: TGTGCCAGCAGTCGACTAGGACTAGCGGAAACAGATACGCAGTATTTT.

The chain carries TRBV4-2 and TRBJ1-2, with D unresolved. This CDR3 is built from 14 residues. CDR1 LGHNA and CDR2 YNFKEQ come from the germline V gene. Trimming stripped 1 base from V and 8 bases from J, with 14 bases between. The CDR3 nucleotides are TGTGCCAGCAGCCAAGTCGCGTCCCAGCAGGGCTACACCTTC. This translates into CASSQVASQQGYTF.

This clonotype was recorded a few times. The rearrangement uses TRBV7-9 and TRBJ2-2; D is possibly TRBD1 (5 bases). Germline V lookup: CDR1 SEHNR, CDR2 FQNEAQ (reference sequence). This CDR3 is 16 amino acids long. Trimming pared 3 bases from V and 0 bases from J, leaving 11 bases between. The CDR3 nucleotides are TGTGCCAGCAGCTTGGGGCTGGGGACGAACACCGGGGAGCTGTTTTTT. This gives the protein CASSLGLGTNTGELFF.

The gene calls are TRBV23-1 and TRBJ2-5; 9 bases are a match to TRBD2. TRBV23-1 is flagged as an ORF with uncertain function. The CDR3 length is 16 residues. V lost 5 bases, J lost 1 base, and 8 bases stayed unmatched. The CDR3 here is CASSLGSGLAQETQYF. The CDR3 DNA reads TGCGCCAGCAGTTTAGGCTCGGGACTAGCCCAAGAGACCCAGTACTTC.

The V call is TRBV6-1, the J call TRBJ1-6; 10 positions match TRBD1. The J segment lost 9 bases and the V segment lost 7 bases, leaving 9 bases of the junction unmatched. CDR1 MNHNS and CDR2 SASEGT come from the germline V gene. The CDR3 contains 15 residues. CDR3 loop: CASTTYRDRGSPLHF. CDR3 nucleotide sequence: TGTGCCAGCACGACCTACCGGGACAGGGGTTCACCCCTCCACTTT.